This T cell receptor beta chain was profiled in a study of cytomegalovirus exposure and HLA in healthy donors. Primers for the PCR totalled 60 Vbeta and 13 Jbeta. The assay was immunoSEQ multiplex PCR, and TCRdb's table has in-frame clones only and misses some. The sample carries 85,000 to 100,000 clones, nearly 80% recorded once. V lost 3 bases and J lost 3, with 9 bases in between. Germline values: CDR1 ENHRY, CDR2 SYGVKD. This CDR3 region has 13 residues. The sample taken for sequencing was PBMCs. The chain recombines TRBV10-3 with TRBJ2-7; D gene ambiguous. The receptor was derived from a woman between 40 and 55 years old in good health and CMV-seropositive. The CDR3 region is CAISERHSYEQYF. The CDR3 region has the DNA TGTGCCATCAGTGAACGACACAGCTACGAGCAGTACTTC.